By frequency in the sample, the clone carrying this T cell receptor beta chain is medium-sized. Its target is not known. Full-length variable regions came from constant-region reverse primers plus semi-nested Nested Universal Primer A PCR. TCRdb independently ran MiXCR on the 5' RACE reads; one entry per CDR3 protein. The sample has over 8,000 distinct CDR3 sequences; roughly 34% are singletons. V shed 8 bases and J shed 1 base, with 9 bases lying between them. The CDR3 covers 14 residues. Study conclusions and caveats: Tumor Treg TCRs overlapped most with tumor naive CD4+ cells.

Tregs were sorted as CD4+CD25+CD127-/low cells. Sequenced input: Tregs sorted from blood. V is TRBV12-3 or TRBV12-4 and J is TRBJ2-6; D call uncertain. This clonotype was obtained from a female donor with breast cancer. The CDR3 DNA sequence: TGTGCCAGCGTCCGTGGGTCTGGGGCCAACGTCCTGACTTTC. Its protein product is CASVRGSGANVLTF.